The rows below give T cell receptor beta chains drawn from one sample of a study of blood T cells in healthy people across ages. TCRdb re-called the 5' RACE reads through MiXCR, storing one row per CDR3 protein. Among about 1.6 million distinct CDR3 sequences listed, about 31% were seen once. Sequenced sample: blood. These receptors were taken from a woman in her 30s in good health. Each CDR3 is given with its conserved first and last residue. The order of the fields is clone size, D gene, J gene, V gene, CDR3 DNA, CDR3 protein. The D gene is left open where the match is weak. Clone size is stated in some rows and not others, as once, few, many or a class when expanded.

NA NA TRBJ2-5 TRBV28 TGTGCCAGCAGCGTGGAGGCGGAGACCCAGTACTTC CASSVEAETQYF
NA NA TRBJ1-2 TRBV5-1 TGCGCCAGCAGAGCTTCAGTTGGAGAAAGTTATGGCTACACCTTC CASRASVGESYGYTF
NA NA TRBJ2-7 TRBV7-2 TGTGCCAGCAGCTTATGGGTTGGGCCGAGAGGTTACGAGCAGTACTTC CASSLWVGPRGYEQYF
NA TRBD1 TRBJ1-2 TRBV6-5 TGTGCCAGCAGGGACAGGGTTTTTAACTATGGCTACACCTTC CASRDRVFNYGYTF
few TRBD2 TRBJ2-3 TRBV9 TGTGCCAGCAGCGACCGTAGCGGGTACACAGATACGCAGTATTTT CASSDRSGYTDTQYF
few NA TRBJ2-1 TRBV7-7 TGTGCCAGCAGCTTAGGCAGGTGCAATGAGCAGTTCTTC CASSLGRCNEQFF
NA NA TRBJ1-1 TRBV29-1 TGCAGCGCGGGGGAGACCGGGACGGGGAACACTGAAGCTTTCTTT CSAGETGTGNTEAFF
few TRBD1 TRBJ2-7 TRBV12-3/TRBV12-4 TGTGCCAGCAGTTTTCAAGGGACAGGGGGCGAGCAGTACTTC CASSFQGTGGEQYF
many NA TRBJ2-5 TRBV5-1 TGCGCCAGCAGCTCGCCTCCGAGGGGCGCTTTAGGAGAGACCCAGTACTTC CASSSPPRGALGETQYF
few NA TRBJ1-2 TRBV2 TGTGCCAGCAGTGAAAGACTTACAGGGAGTGGCTACACCTTC CASSERLTGSGYTF
few NA TRBJ1-5 TRBV2 TGTGCCAGCAGCGCCCCCCCGGGTCAGCCCCAGCATTTT CASSAPPGQPQHF